The present T cell receptor beta chain was sequenced within a study of identical twins. Overall study results and limits: Because invariant MAIT and iNKT cells could be present, zero-insertion analyses could be partly confounded.

This clonotype was counted only a few times. What it recognizes is unknown. TCRdb analysed the 5' RACE reads with MiXCR anew, one entry per CDR3 protein. The table includes about 330,000 distinct CDR3 sequences, 12% detected once. These data also formed part of another study, on yellow fever vaccine responses in identical twins.

The sequenced sample was CD8+ T cells sorted from blood. This clonotype originated in a woman between 18 and 29 years old in good health.

The CDR3 nucleotides are TGTGCCAGCAGCTTAGAGGGGGTTCGAGAGACCCAGTACTTC. This gives the protein CASSLEGVRETQYF. The gene calls are TRBV7-9 and TRBJ2-5, with a tentative D call TRBD1 (6 bases). The CDR3 runs 14 residues. V dropped 1 base and J dropped 4 bases, with 10 bases sitting between them. The germline V gene encodes CDR1 SEHNR and CDR2 FQNEAQ (reference sequence).